This entry features one T cell receptor beta chain sequence. Its antigen is currently unknown. The germline V and J ends were trimmed by 4 bases and 5 bases, with 23 bases remaining between them. CDR1 and CDR2 (germline): LNHDA, SQIVND (reference sequence). The CDR3 has 17 residues. The data derive from a study of T cell responses to AZD1222 COVID-19 vaccine. The study's findings and limits: Most donors were white British and more were female, and clonal diversity was possibly underestimated.

Some clones are missing from TCRdb's copy, which holds only in-frame ones; the method was immunoSEQ multiplex PCR. Seen here are about 150,000 clones, about nine tenths observed once, and the top ten hold less than 2%. The chain couples TRBV19 to TRBJ1-2; TRBD1 is a possible D gene (6 bases). The starting material was peripheral blood, obtained 28 days after the second AZD1222 dose. This TCR derives from an adult who received the AZD1222 COVID-19 vaccine. CDR3 sequence reads: CASSTPGVQQGGYGYTF. The CDR3 nucleotides are TGTGCCAGTAGTACCCCCGGGGTTCAACAGGGAGGATATGGCTACACCTTC.